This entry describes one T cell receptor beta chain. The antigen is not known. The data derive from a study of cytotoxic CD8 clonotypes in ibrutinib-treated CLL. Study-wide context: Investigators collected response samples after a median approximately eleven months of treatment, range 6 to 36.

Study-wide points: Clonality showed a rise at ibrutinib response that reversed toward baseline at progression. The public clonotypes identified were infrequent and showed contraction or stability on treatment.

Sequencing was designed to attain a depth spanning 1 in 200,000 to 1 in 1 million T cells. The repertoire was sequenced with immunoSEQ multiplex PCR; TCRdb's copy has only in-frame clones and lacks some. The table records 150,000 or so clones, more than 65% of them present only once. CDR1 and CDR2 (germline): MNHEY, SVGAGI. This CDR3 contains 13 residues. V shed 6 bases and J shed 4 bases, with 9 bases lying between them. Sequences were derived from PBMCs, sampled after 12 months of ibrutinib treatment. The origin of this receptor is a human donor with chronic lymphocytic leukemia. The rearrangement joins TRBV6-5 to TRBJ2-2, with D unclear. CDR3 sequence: CASSHGTTGELFF. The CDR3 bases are TGTGCCAGCAGCCACGGAACCACCGGGGAGCTGTTTTTT.